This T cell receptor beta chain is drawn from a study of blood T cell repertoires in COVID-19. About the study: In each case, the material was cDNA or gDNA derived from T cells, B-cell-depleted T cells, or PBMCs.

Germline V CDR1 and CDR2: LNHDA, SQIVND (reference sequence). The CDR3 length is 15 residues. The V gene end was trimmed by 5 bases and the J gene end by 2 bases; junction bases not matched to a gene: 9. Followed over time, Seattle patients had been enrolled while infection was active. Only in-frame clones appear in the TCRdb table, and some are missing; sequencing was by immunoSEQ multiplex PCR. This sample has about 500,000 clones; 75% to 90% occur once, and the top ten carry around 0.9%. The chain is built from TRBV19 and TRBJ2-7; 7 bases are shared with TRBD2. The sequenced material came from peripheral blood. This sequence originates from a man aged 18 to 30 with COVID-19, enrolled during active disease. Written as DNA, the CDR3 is TGTGCCAGTAGTCACGGGGACGGGGGGACCTACGAGCAGTACTTC. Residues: CASSHGDGGTYEQYF.